Below, 27 T cell receptor beta chains from the same sample are listed, as sequenced in a study of CD8+CD57+ T cells in acquired aplastic anemia. Profiling that covered TCR beta VDJ and CDR3 relied on genomic DNA as its template. TCRdb itself ran the reads through MiXCR, one entry per CDR3 protein. The sample holds fewer than 100,000 distinct CDR3 sequences, 40% to 50% seen once. Sequenced material: sorted CD4+, CD8+, or CD8+CD57+ T cells (not recorded which) from PBMCs. The receptors shown here come from a human donor in good health, serving as a control.

The CDR3 DNA reads as TGTGCCAGCAGCGGGACTAGCGGATACAATGAGCAGTTCTTC. Translating gives CASSGTSGYNEQFF. V and J are TRBV9 and TRBJ2-1; 10 bases align to TRBD2. The CDR3 is 14 residues long. The V gene end was trimmed by 3 bases and the J gene end by 4 bases; junction bases not matched to a gene: 1. Germline values: CDR1 SGDLS, CDR2 YYNGEE.

The V and J genes are TRBV27 and TRBJ1-1, with D unresolved. Germline assignment: CDR1 MNHEY and CDR2 SMNVEV (reference sequence). V was cut by 5 bases and J by 5 bases, with 12 bases left in between. This CDR3 contains 13 residues. The chain's CDR3 is CASSKARTTEAFF. The CDR3 nucleotides are TGTGCCAGCAGTAAGGCCAGAACGACTGAAGCTTTCTTT.

The rearrangement joins TRBV2 to TRBJ1-2, with D unclear. CDR1 is SNHLY, CDR2 FYNNEI, per germline. The CDR3 runs to 13 residues. Deletions cut 4 bases from V and 5 bases from J, with 11 bases between. In DNA, the CDR3 is TGTGCCAGCAGTGTGCTAGAAGGATATGGCTACACCTTC. It translates to CASSVLEGYGYTF.

The chain recombines TRBV11-2 with TRBJ1-4; maybe TRBD1 (5 bases). Germline lookup yields CDR1 SGHAT and CDR2 FQNNGV. This CDR3 is built from 15 residues. V was pared by 5 bases and J by 4 bases, with 14 bases between. The CDR3 protein is CASSHRQILNEKLFF. The CDR3, as DNA: TGTGCCAGCAGCCACCGACAGATTCTTAATGAAAAACTGTTTTTT.

The V call is TRBV15, the J call TRBJ2-1; TRBD2 matches at 15 bases. The CDR3 loop spans 13 amino acids. The junction had 2 bases not matched to a gene; V was cut back by 8 bases and J by 9 bases. CDR1 LNHNV and CDR2 YYDKDF come from the germline V gene (reference sequence). The CDR3 spells CATEGLAGGEQFF. DNA of the CDR3: TGTGCCACCGAGGGACTAGCGGGGGGTGAGCAGTTCTTC. The complete variable domain, with remaining parts taken from reference TRBV15 and TRBJ2-1, reads DAMVIQNPRYQVTQFGKPVTLSCSQTLNHNVMYWYQQKSSQAPKLLFHYYDKDFNNEADTPDNFQSRRPNTSFCFLDIRSPGLGDTAMYLCATEGLAGGEQFFGPGTRLTVL.

The chain recombines TRBV10-3 with TRBJ1-6, with 7 bases aligning to TRBD1. V dropped 5 bases and J dropped 8; count of bases not matched to a gene: 6. In germline, CDR1 is ENHRY, CDR2 SYGVKD. The length of the CDR3 is 14 residues. The CDR3 DNA sequence: TGTGCCATCAGTTTGGGACAGAGCGATTCACCCCTCCACTTT. It is translated as CAISLGQSDSPLHF.

This clonotype was counted a few times. The gene calls are TRBV12-3 or TRBV12-4 and TRBJ1-4; the D gene is possibly TRBD1 (5 bases). The CDR3 has 16 amino acids. V dropped 1 base and J dropped 7 bases, with 16 bases sitting between them. As DNA, the CDR3 is TGTGCCAGCAGTTTAGAGGGAGGGGCATACGGTGAAAAACTGTTTTTT. It encodes CASSLEGGAYGEKLFF.

This clonotype was counted many times. The gene calls are TRBV20-1 and TRBJ2-7; 7 nucleotides align to TRBD2. The V gene end was trimmed by 6 bases and the J gene end by 3 bases; junction bases not matched to a gene: 14. There are 15 residues in the CDR3. CDR1 and CDR2 from the germline V gene are DFQATT and SNEGSKA (reference sequence). The DNA for the CDR3 is TGCAGTGCCATTGGCTACGGGCGGGAGCTCTACGAGCAGTACTTC. Protein product: CSAIGYGRELYEQYF.

This clonotype was seen only a few times. The chain is built from TRBV6-1 and TRBJ1-2; D not certain. This CDR3 is 16 amino acids long. V lost 6 bases, J lost 6 bases, and 23 bases lay in between. In germline, CDR1 is MNHNS, CDR2 SASEGT. CDR3 sequence: CASSFLEELMRHGYTF. The CDR3 DNA is TGTGCCAGCAGCTTCCTAGAGGAGTTGATGCGGCATGGCTACACCTTC.

The chain is built from TRBV25-1 and TRBJ2-7, with 7 positions matching TRBD1. The CDR3 has 14 amino acids. J gave up 2 bases and V 6 bases, and 7 bases lay outside the gene matches. Germline V gene sequence: CDR1 MGHDK, CDR2 SYGVNS. The CDR3 region is CASSWRTGTYEQYF. The CDR3 nucleotides read TGTGCCAGCAGCTGGAGGACAGGTACCTACGAGCAGTACTTC.

This clonotype was recorded at least ten times. V gene TRBV25-1 combines with J gene TRBJ2-3; tentatively, D is TRBD2 (5 bases). Germline V CDR1 and CDR2: MGHDK, SYGVNS. Trimming stripped 6 bases from V and 4 bases from J, with 17 bases between. The CDR3 extends over 15 amino acids. The CDR3 nucleotides are TGTGCCAGCAGCACCGGCGGGTCCCTCTCAGATACGCAGTATTTT. Translating it yields CASSTGGSLSDTQYF.

The table lists this clonotype with a count of one. The chain joins TRBV25-1 to TRBJ2-7; the D is unclear. The length of the CDR3 is 14 residues. Germline CDR1 and CDR2: MGHDK and SYGVNS. Trimming left V 6 bases short and J 3 bases short, with 15 bases between. In DNA, the CDR3 is TGTGCCAGCAGCCAAGATTCAGCCGACTACGAGCAGTACTTC. Amino acids: CASSQDSADYEQYF.

The chain links TRBV2 to TRBJ1-2; a weak D match, TRBD1 (5 bases). Germline V gene data show CDR1 as SNHLY and CDR2 as FYNNEI. Trimming pared 7 bases from V and 4 bases from J, leaving 16 bases between. This CDR3 comprises 14 residues. The CDR3 is CASKGASLSYGYTF. The CDR3 DNA sequence: TGTGCCAGCAAAGGGGCGAGCCTTAGCTATGGCTACACCTTC.

This CDR3 reads CASKDRVRTNTEAFF. The DNA for the CDR3 is TGTGCCAGCAAGGACAGGGTAAGGACGAACACTGAAGCTTTCTTT. The chain carries TRBV7-2 and TRBJ1-1, with 8 bases lining up with TRBD1. CDR3 size: 15 residues. From germline, CDR1 is SGHTA and CDR2 FQGNSA. J lost 1 base, V lost 7 bases, and 8 bases had no gene match.

This clonotype occurred many times. The chain combines TRBV9 with TRBJ2-3; the match to TRBD2 covers 8 bases. J lost 2 bases, V lost 2 bases, and 4 bases had no gene match. Germline V lookup: CDR1 SGDLS, CDR2 YYNGEE. The CDR3 runs to 15 residues. CDR3 sequence (DNA): TGTGCCAGCAGCGTTGGCGGGGGGTACACAGATACGCAGTATTTT. Amino acid sequence: CASSVGGGYTDTQYF.

This chain connects TRBV10-2 to TRBJ2-5, with 7 positions matching TRBD1. CDR3 length: 15 residues. Germline V gene sequence: CDR1 WSHSY, CDR2 SAAADI. V gave up 10 bases and J gave up 7 bases; unmatched junction bases: 18. In DNA, the CDR3 is TGCGCCACCCGAATAGGGACAGTGGTCTTAGGGACCCAGTACTTC. This codes for CATRIGTVVLGTQYF.

This clonotype was picked up a small number of times. The chain recombines TRBV24-1 with TRBJ2-5; 11 nucleotides line up with TRBD2. The junction had 15 bases not matched to a gene; V was cut back by 11 bases and J by 5 bases. The V gene's germline CDR1 is KGHDR and CDR2 SFDVKD. The CDR3 is 16 residues long. The DNA of the CDR3 is TGTGCCAGCAGCCCGGGACTAGCGGACGGTGGGGAGACCCAGTACTTC. This translates into CASSPGLADGGETQYF.

CDR3 in amino acids: CAIAPGRTRSYEQYF. The CDR3 DNA reads TGTGCCATCGCTCCGGGGCGGACCCGCTCCTACGAGCAGTACTTC. This chain joins TRBV10-3 and TRBJ2-7; TRBD1 or TRBD2 may be the D gene (5 bases each). Germline V lookup: CDR1 ENHRY, CDR2 SYGVKD. The CDR3 loop spans 15 amino acids. Trimming pared 8 bases from V and 0 bases from J, leaving 17 bases between.

The table lists this clonotype with many counts. The CDR3 nucleotides are TGTGCCAGCAGTCCGGACGTAGACTATGGCTACACCTTC. It is translated as CASSPDVDYGYTF. The chain recombines TRBV6-1 with TRBJ1-2, with no clear D. V lost 5 bases, J lost 3 bases, and 10 bases lay in between. CDR3 length: 13 residues. In germline, CDR1 is MNHNS, CDR2 SASEGT.

This clonotype was detected once. The J gene is TRBJ2-3, the V gene TRBV19, with a possible D match to TRBD2 (6 bases). Deletions cut 7 bases from V and 0 bases from J, with 11 bases between. CDR1 and CDR2 (germline): LNHDA, SQIVND (reference sequence). There are 14 residues in the CDR3. The CDR3 sequence is CASNAGTSTDTQYF. In nucleotides, the CDR3 is TGTGCCAGTAACGCCGGGACTAGCACAGATACGCAGTATTTT.

Turning to this clonotype: A read error is possible here, since a much larger clone lies one base away. The V call is TRBV24-1, the J call TRBJ1-2; TRBD1 agrees at 8 bases. This CDR3 has 16 residues. CDR1 is KGHDR and CDR2 is SFDVKD in the germline V gene. After removal of 1 base from V and 6 bases from J, the junction contained 9 bases not matched to a gene. The DNA of the CDR3 is TGTGCCACCAGTGATTTTTTCCAGGGGGCGACCCATGGCTACACCTTC. As protein: CATSDFFQGATHGYTF.

This clonotype was picked up a small number of times. The genes are TRBV5-1 and TRBJ2-5; the D is unclear. V lost 3 bases and J 1 base, leaving 22 bases between the germline ends. The CDR3 runs to 18 residues. CDR1 and CDR2 (germline): SGHRS, YFSETQ. The CDR3 nucleotides read TGCGCCAGCAGCTCCCCGGCTAAGACGAGGAACTTCCAAGAGACCCAGTACTTC. Amino acid sequence: CASSSPAKTRNFQETQYF.

This clonotype was counted a single time. This chain's CDR3 is CASSQLSYEQYF. CDR3 coding DNA: TGTGCCAGCTCACAGCTGTCCTACGAGCAGTACTTC. The chain employs TRBV6-1 and TRBJ2-7; no clear D gene. Germline assignment: CDR1 MNHNS and CDR2 SASEGT. Trimming removed 8 bases at V and 1 base at J, with 9 bases between. The CDR3 sequence is 12 residues long.

The chain joins TRBV15 to TRBJ2-7, with 14 bases identical to TRBD2. The CDR3 is made up of 15 amino acids. Germline CDR1 LNHNV, CDR2 YYDKDF (reference sequence). V dropped 5 bases and J dropped 4; count of bases not matched to a gene: 4. CDR3 bases: TGTGCCACCAGCGGCGGACTAGCGGGAGGATACGAGCAGTACTTC. Encoded protein: CATSGGLAGGYEQYF.

This clonotype has at least ten counts. The gene calls are TRBV12-3 or TRBV12-4 and TRBJ2-5, with D hard to call. V lost 5 bases and J lost 1, with 8 bases in between. The CDR3 runs 13 residues. CDR3 loop: CASSLDSQETQYF. CDR3 bases: TGTGCCAGCAGTCTCGACTCCCAAGAGACCCAGTACTTC.

This clonotype was observed a few times. This chain connects TRBV3-1 to TRBJ1-5, with TRBD1 matching 7 bases. Germline V gives CDR1 LGHDT, CDR2 YNNKEL (reference sequence). CDR3 size: 14 residues. After removal of 8 bases from V and 0 bases from J, the junction contained 4 bases not matched to a gene. The CDR3 nucleotides are TGTGCCAGCTACGGGACAGATAGCAATCAGCCCCAGCATTTT. It encodes CASYGTDSNQPQHF.

As concerns this clonotype: Sequence at one end of the junction differs from germline and may be a read error. The V and J genes are TRBV25-1 and TRBJ1-2; D gene unclear. The CDR3 runs 13 residues. From germline, CDR1 is MGHDK and CDR2 SYGVNS. The CDR3: CSSSEISAYGYTF. The CDR3 DNA reads as TGTTCCAGCAGTGAAATCAGTGCCTATGGCTACACCTTC.